The sequence of this TCR beta chain was determined in a study of blood T cell repertoires in COVID-19. Across the study: Acute-phase and convalescent COVID-19 samples originated in the United States, Italy and Spain. The analysed material was cDNA or gDNA that came from T cells, B-cell-depleted T cells, or PBMCs.

There are 13 residues in the CDR3. V was clipped by 5 bases and J by 5 bases, with 11 bases between them. Germline V gene lookup returns CDR1 SGHRS and CDR2 YFSETQ. This clone was counted a few times. Original processing methods: Reference gene primer amplification in the assay estimated nucleated cell counts. Sequencing used immunoSEQ multiplex PCR; TCRdb keeps in-frame clones, though not all of them. Clonal size and the V and J genes are those of that table, whereas D and trimming came from the DNA. The data hold a few hundred thousand clones, with more than 70% observed a single time. Specimen: peripheral blood. The chain uses TRBV5-1 and TRBJ1-5, with a tentative D call TRBD1 (5 bases). The receptor's source is a woman in her fifties or sixties with acute or convalescent COVID-19. CDR3 in amino acids: CASRKTRDQPQHF. As DNA, the CDR3 is TGCGCCAGCAGGAAGACCAGGGATCAGCCCCAGCATTTT.